The 5 T cell receptor beta chains presented below share a single source sample, sequenced in a study of blood T cell repertoires in COVID-19. TCRdb's table, derived via immunoSEQ multiplex PCR, lists solely in-frame clones and lacks some. The table shows about 55,000 clones, with approximately 88% occurring only once. The sample was peripheral blood. Every receptor here comes from a man aged 40-50 years with COVID-19, enrolled during active disease.

This chain links TRBV7-9 with TRBJ2-5; 10 bases are a match to TRBD1. V dropped 5 bases and J dropped 3; count of bases not matched to a gene: 9. This CDR3 is 16 amino acids long. Germline V lookup: CDR1 SEHNR, CDR2 FQNEAQ (reference sequence). CDR3 region: CASSLSDRGIEETQYF. For the CDR3, the DNA is TGTGCCAGCAGCCTCTCGGACAGGGGGATCGAAGAGACCCAGTACTTC.

This chain joins TRBV12-3 or TRBV12-4 and TRBJ1-2; 8 positions agree with TRBD1. CDR3 length equals 11 residues. The junction had 1 base not matched to a gene; V was cut back by 5 bases and J by 8 bases. The CDR3 is CASSGQGGYTF. CDR3 coding DNA: TGTGCCAGCAGTGGACAGGGCGGCTACACCTTC.

The V call is TRBV6-1, the J call TRBJ1-6; D gene unclear. CDR3 length equals 15 residues. V was clipped by 1 base and J by 8 bases, with 12 bases between them. Germline CDR1 MNHNS, CDR2 SASEGT. Here the CDR3 reads CASSEGSHGYSPLHF. Here the CDR3 DNA reads TGTGCCAGCAGTGAAGGGAGCCATGGATATTCACCCCTCCACTTT.

This clone showed up just a few times. J is TRBJ1-2 and V is TRBV12-2; TRBD1, the D gene given by the table, was not confirmed from the DNA. TRBV12-2 is a documented pseudogene. The CDR3 runs 13 residues. The CDR3 region is CASRGTFNYGYTF. In DNA, the CDR3 is TGTGCAAGTCGCGGGACATTCAACTATGGCTACACCTTC.

This chain connects TRBV6-6 to TRBJ2-7; maybe TRBD2 (7 bases). V lost 5 bases and J 3 bases, leaving 14 bases between the germline ends. CDR3 length: 14 residues. The germline V gene encodes CDR1 MNHNY and CDR2 SVGAGI (reference sequence). Here the CDR3 DNA reads TGTGCCAGCAGTGAGGGGGGGCCTAACTACGAGCAGTACTTC. It translates to CASSEGGPNYEQYF.